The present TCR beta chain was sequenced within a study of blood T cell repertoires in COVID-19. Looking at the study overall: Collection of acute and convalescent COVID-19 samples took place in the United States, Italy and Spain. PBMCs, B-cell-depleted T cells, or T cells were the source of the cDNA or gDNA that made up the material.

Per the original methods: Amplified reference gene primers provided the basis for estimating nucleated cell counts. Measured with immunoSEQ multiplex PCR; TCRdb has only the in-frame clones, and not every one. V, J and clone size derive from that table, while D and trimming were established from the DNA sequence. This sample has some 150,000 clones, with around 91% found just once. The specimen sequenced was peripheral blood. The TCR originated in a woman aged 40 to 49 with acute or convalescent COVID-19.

CDR3 sequence reads: CASRESGDTEAFF. DNA of the CDR3: TGTGCCAGCCGAGAGTCAGGCGACACTGAAGCTTTCTTT. This chain joins TRBV2 and TRBJ1-1; D uncertain. Per the germline V gene, CDR1 is SNHLY and CDR2 is FYNNEI. V shed 8 bases and J shed 3 bases, with 13 bases lying between them. This CDR3 comprises 13 residues.